This T cell receptor (beta chain) stems from a study of technical replicates of blood from a few donors (dated by TCRdb to about 2017). The CDR3 starts with the cysteine, ends with the phenylalanine, and has 14 residues. This entry keeps only the CDR3 DNA: 42 bases, framed from base 1. CDR1 LNHDA and CDR2 SQIVND were looked up in the germline V gene (reference sequence). Trimming takes 2 bases from V and 0 bases from J, and the germline ends sit 8 bases apart. The receptor library was made with the immunoSEQ multiplex PCR assay. Entries here come from immuneACCESS through TCRdb and include only in-frame sequences with V and J called. Some clones fail to appear in such tables; in the studies checked, an unresolved V gene covers under half of the shortfall, and the cause of the remainder is unknown. The sample table records more than 65,000 clones; around nine tenths of these occur just once. The top ten hold under 0.5% of the sample.

As concerns this clone: Its target antigen remains unknown. The record has no base qualities; no much larger clone is one base away.

This TCR was sampled from a human donor in good health. Input material: T cells isolated from PBMCs. The V and J genes are TRBV19 and TRBJ2-7, with TRBD2 as a weak D call on 5 bases. In nucleotides, the sequence is TGTGCCAGTAGTATAATTAGCGACTCCTACGAGCAGTACTTC. It translates as CASSIISDSYEQYF. The full variable domain, completed from the reference TRBV19 and TRBJ2-7 proteins outside the CDR3, reads DGGITQSPKYLFRKEGQNVTLSCEQNLNHDAMYWYRQDPGQGLRLIYYSQIVNDFQKGDIAEGYSVSREKKESFPLTVTSAQKNPTAFYLCASSIISDSYEQYFGPGTRLTVT.